This entry is about one T cell receptor beta chain. Its antigen is still unknown. The data belong to a study of blood T cells in healthy people across ages. Study background: Template switching recovered approximately one barcoded beta molecule for every two T cells.

V dropped 5 bases and J dropped 3 bases, with 10 bases sitting between them. The CDR3 spans 13 residues. The V gene's germline CDR1 is SGHTA and CDR2 FQGNSA. Through a sample-barcoded 5' primer and a J-beta primer mix, a second PCR was run for about 7 to 12 cycles. Tagging of each cDNA molecule was performed by a template-switch adaptor with 12 random nucleotides. Via MiXCR, TCRdb re-called the 5' RACE reads, giving one row per CDR3 protein. The sample lists about 1.4 million distinct CDR3 sequences; around 55% were seen once. Study-wide points: Older individuals had lower TCR beta diversity per million T cells (the decline was roughly linear).

This rearrangement joins TRBV7-2 to TRBJ1-1, with no clear D. Sequenced: blood. The sequence was collected from a man younger than 30 in good health. The DNA of the CDR3 is TGTGCCAGCAGCCCTCAGTTAGACACTGAAGCTTTCTTT. It specifies CASSPQLDTEAFF.